Below are 5 T cell receptor beta chains sequenced from a single sample in a study of post-analysis software for immune sequencing data. Notes on the study in general: Patients showed TRBV5-6, TRBV5-1 and TRBV20-1 among roughly 5 TRBV segments more frequent than in controls.

Sequencing libraries made from TCR beta cDNA carried unique molecular identifiers. TCRdb passed the PCR reads through MiXCR, listing each CDR3 protein once. The sample has 450,000 or so distinct CDR3 sequences, nearly 45% seen once; the top ten hold 9.5% to 13%. Antigen specificity for these receptors is unknown. Sequences were obtained from blood. Receptors were obtained from a girl between 5 and 17 years old with multiple sclerosis.

This clonotype was recorded a few times. V usage is TRBV28 and J usage is TRBJ2-7, with no clear D. The CDR3 sequence is 12 residues long. Trimming took 9 bases from V and 3 from J, leaving 12 bases between them. Germline-derived CDR1 and CDR2 are MDHEN and SYDVKM. CDR3 DNA: TGTGCCAGATTGGCCGCAAACTACGAGCAGTACTTC. This encodes CARLAANYEQYF.

This chain links TRBV7-2 with TRBJ2-5; TRBD2 is a possible D gene (7 bases). The CDR3 is 15 amino acids. Between the trimmed V and J ends, which lost 3 bases and 13 bases, there was a span of 24 bases. Germline V CDR1 and CDR2: SGHTA, FQGNSA. CDR3 protein: CASSFSGGKTYERYF. The CDR3 coding sequence is TGTGCCAGCAGCTTTTCGGGGGGCAAGACCTACGAGCGGTACTTC. Supplemented by reference TRBV7-2 and TRBJ2-5, the full variable domain reads GAGVSQSPSNKVTEKGKDVELRCDPISGHTALYWYRQSLGQGLEFLIYFQGNSAPDKSGLPSDRFSAERTGGSVSTLTIQRTQQEDSAVYLCASSFSGGKTYERYFGPGTRLLVL.

This clonotype was seen a few times. The chain recombines TRBV29-1 with TRBJ1-2; D possibly corresponds to TRBD1 (5 bases). V was clipped by 4 bases and J by 8 bases, with 14 bases between them. CDR3 length: 12 amino acids. Germline values: CDR1 SQVTM, CDR2 ANQGSEA. The CDR3 region is CSVGMGGGGYTF. The DNA of the CDR3 is TGCAGCGTTGGGATGGGGGGAGGAGGCTACACCTTC.

This clonotype turned up a few times. The chain employs TRBV6-1 and TRBJ2-1, with 12 bases fitting TRBD2. V shed 3 bases and J 5 bases; nucleotides not matched to a gene: 8. Per the germline V gene, CDR1 is MNHNS and CDR2 is SASEGT. The CDR3 consists of 17 residues. CDR3 coding DNA: TGTGCCAGCAGTGACCGGACTAGCGGGATTGTAAACAATGAGCAGTTCTTC. Residues: CASSDRTSGIVNNEQFF.

The chain joins TRBV15 to TRBJ1-6, with D tentatively TRBD1 (5 bases). With 0 bases removed from V and 3 bases from J, the gap between germline ends came to 9 bases. The germline V gene has CDR1 LNHNV and CDR2 YYDKDF (reference sequence). The CDR3 has 16 amino acids. CDR3 amino acids: CATSRELTGYNSPLHF. As DNA, the CDR3 is TGTGCCACCAGCAGAGAGTTAACAGGCTATAATTCACCCCTCCACTTT.